This T cell receptor (beta chain) was sequenced in a study of blood T cell repertoires in COVID-19. Study overall: Italy, Spain and the United States were the sources of the convalescent and acute COVID-19 samples. Nucleic acid was either cDNA or gDNA, and it came from T cells, B-cell-depleted T cells, or PBMCs.

The CDR3 sequence is 14 residues long. Germline assignment: CDR1 SGHRS and CDR2 YFSETQ. Trimming left V 0 bases short and J 7 bases short, with 11 bases between. This clone has a single count. Methods used by the authors: How many nucleated cells were present was estimated from reference gene primer amplification. The method was immunoSEQ multiplex PCR; TCRdb's version includes in-frame clones alone and lacks a portion of them. D and trimming were read from the DNA, whereas the V and J calls and clone size are those reported in that table. Of about 97,000 clones detected, approximately 82% appear once; the ten largest clones hold approximately 9.8%.

This TCR derives from a man in his fifties or sixties with active or convalescent COVID-19. The chain couples TRBV5-1 to TRBJ2-1, with a possible D match to TRBD1 (5 bases). The specimen was peripheral blood. The CDR3 protein is CASSLEAGPNEQFF. CDR3 bases: TGCGCCAGCAGCTTGGAGGCAGGGCCAAATGAGCAGTTCTTC. Variable domain in full (rest from reference TRBV5-1 and TRBJ2-1): KAGVTQTPRYLIKTRGQQVTLSCSPISGHRSVSWYQQTPGQGLQFLFEYFSETQRNKGNFPGRFSGRQFSNSRSEMNVSTLELGDSALYLCASSLEAGPNEQFFGPGTRLTVL.